Shown below are 7 T cell receptor beta chains from a single sample sequenced in a study of blood T cell repertoires in COVID-19. The assay was immunoSEQ multiplex PCR, and TCRdb's table has in-frame clones only and misses some. The sample shows about 200,000 clones, approximately 84% of them seen only once. Sequencing used peripheral blood. Source of these receptors: a human donor with acute or convalescent COVID-19. The donor label of this sample is uncertain.

The V gene is TRBV28, the J gene TRBJ1-1, with a possible D match to TRBD1 (5 bases). Trimming left V 6 bases short and J 0 bases short, with 20 bases between. The CDR3 consists of 17 residues. The germline V gene encodes CDR1 MDHEN and CDR2 SYDVKM. The CDR3 nucleotides read TGTGCCAGCAGCCTAAGGTCAGGGTACGGCGTGAACACTGAAGCTTTCTTT. It codes for CASSLRSGYGVNTEAFF.

The chain employs TRBV9 and TRBJ2-1; 9 nucleotides agree with TRBD2. There are 15 residues in the CDR3. Trimming removed 0 bases from V and 9 bases from J; junction bases left unmatched: 7. Germline V gene lookup returns CDR1 SGDLS and CDR2 YYNGEE. The CDR3 DNA reads TGTGCCAGCAGCGTAGGCGGGAGGGCCTGGGGTGAGCAGTTCTTC. This gives the protein CASSVGGRAWGEQFF.

The DNA of the CDR3 is TGTGCCAGCAGCCAGGGTCAGTCTTTCAAGGGAAACACCATATATTTT. This gives the protein CASSQGQSFKGNTIYF. V usage is TRBV9 and J usage is TRBJ1-3; possible D gene TRBD1, 5 bases. CDR1 SGDLS and CDR2 YYNGEE come from the germline V gene. The CDR3 covers 16 residues. V lost 4 bases to trimming and J lost 4 bases, with 18 bases between them.

The CDR3 DNA reads TGTGCCAGCTCACGGACAGGGGACACAGATACGCAGTATTTT. This gives the protein CASSRTGDTDTQYF. The chain employs TRBV18 and TRBJ2-3; TRBD1 agrees at 9 bases. The J segment lost 2 bases and the V segment lost 4 bases, leaving 1 base of the junction unmatched. CDR3 length: 14 residues. Germline V gene data show CDR1 as KGHSH and CDR2 as LQKENI.

This clone was seen a single time. The chain employs TRBV5-4 and TRBJ2-7, with TRBD1 matching 7 bases. There are 16 residues in the CDR3. Germline CDR1 SGHNT, CDR2 YYREEE (reference sequence). With 0 bases clipped from V and 3 bases from J, the junction kept 9 bases outside the gene matches. This CDR3 reads CASSLDRGRINYEQYF. The DNA of the CDR3 is TGTGCCAGCAGCTTGGATAGGGGGCGCATTAACTACGAGCAGTACTTC.

This clone has only one observation. The chain uses TRBV25-1 and TRBJ2-3; a possible D gene is TRBD2 (6 bases). Trimming shortened V by 4 bases and J by 1 base, and 12 bases separated the two germline ends. The CDR3 runs to 15 residues. From germline, CDR1 is MGHDK and CDR2 SYGVNS. The DNA for the CDR3 is TGTGCCAGCAGTGCATTGGGCGGGGGCACAGATACGCAGTATTTT. It is translated as CASSALGGGTDTQYF.

The V gene is TRBV16, the J gene TRBJ2-7, with 9 bases matching TRBD1. The CDR3 spans 16 residues. Trimming cost V 3 bases and J 7 bases; bases outside gene matches: 13. The germline CDR1 and CDR2 sequences are KGHSY and FQNENV. CDR3 in amino acids: CASSHTRDRVKSEQYF. For the CDR3, the DNA is TGTGCCAGCAGCCACACCCGGGACAGGGTGAAGAGTGAGCAGTACTTC.